This T cell receptor (beta chain) was recovered during a study of CD8+ T cells in alopecia areata. Specified treatment: oral pan-JAK inhibitor, 5-10 mg twice daily. Notes on the study in general: Higher clonality than in normal scalp was seen in lesional scalp, especially alopecia totalis/universalis.

This clone is medium-sized in the sample. Its antigen is still unknown. Deletions cut 5 bases from V and 2 bases from J, with 15 bases between. Germline CDR1 and CDR2: SEHNR and FQNEAQ (reference sequence). The CDR3 covers 15 residues. Sequencing relied on a cDNA template that was reverse transcribed from extracted RNA. This table comes from immunoSEQ multiplex PCR, and its TCRdb copy is limited to in-frame clones, with some not included. Of about 160,000 clones in the sample, just over 65% are singletons; the top ten hold 0.91%. The sample in question was CD4+ T cells sorted from blood, obtained at week 4, from a patient treated with tofacitinib. The gene calls are TRBV7-9 and TRBJ2-5; no reliable D call. The sequence derives from a human donor with alopecia areata. In DNA form, the CDR3 reads TGTGCCAGCAGCCTCGGTAGGCTTTTTCAAGAGACCCAGTACTTC. Protein: CASSLGRLFQETQYF.